This TCR beta chain emerged from a study of human T cells and chemical hapten exposure. Individual cDNA molecules received unique molecular identifiers in the library. TCRdb ran MiXCR on the RACE reads and lists one entry per CDR3 protein. The data hold roughly 50,000 distinct CDR3 sequences, with 8.5% to 10% observed a single time. This clonotype was seen more than once but under ten times. Its antigen is unidentified. General observations from the study: The study found that DPC sensitization did not change TCRs above 1 in 1000 frequency. Versus controls, significantly more large CDR3 similarity clusters arose from expanded TCRs.

CDR1 and CDR2 (germline): SNHLY, FYNNEI. The CDR3 extends over 15 amino acids. V lost 7 bases and J lost 5, with 18 bases in between. The time point: patch test 2, 6 weeks after DPC sensitization. Treatment denoted: therapeutic diphenylcyclopropenone sensitization with weekly scalp DPC. V and J are TRBV2 and TRBJ2-1; a possible D gene is TRBD2 (5 bases). Specimen: whole blood, collected in connection with sensitization to the hapten diphenylcyclopropenone (DPC). The TCR originated in a woman in her 50s with alopecia areata. Some clones in this sample may be carry-over from other donors' samples. In DNA form, the CDR3 reads TGTGCCAGCAAAATAGCGTCCCTACACAACAATGAGCAGTTCTTC. Translation gives CASKIASLHNNEQFF.